Listed below are T cell receptor beta chains from one sample, sequenced in a study of T cell changes during pregnancy in multiple sclerosis. Repertoires were generated with immunoSEQ multiplex PCR, while TCRdb's copy carries only in-frame clones and drops some. The sample has fewer than 80,000 clones, around 94% seen once; the top ten hold approximately 0.15%. The sequenced sample was CD4+ T cells from peripheral blood mononuclear cells, obtained after pregnancy. The receptors here all came from a female donor with multiple sclerosis, enrolled in a pregnancy study. Each CDR3 is given without its conserved first and last residue.

v_gene: TRBV7-2
len: 15
j_gene: TRBJ2-7
CDR3aa: ASSFRSSGGFLYEQY

v_gene: TRBV28
len: 18
j_gene: TRBJ1-4
CDR3aa: ASSLLLVGRGPATNEKLF

v_gene: TRBV11-3
len: 15
j_gene: TRBJ2-6
CDR3aa: ASSPGTTISGANVLT

v_gene: TRBV5-1
len: 16
j_gene: TRBJ2-3
CDR3aa: ASSLAPRLAGNSDTQY

v_gene: TRBV19
len: 12
j_gene: TRBJ2-1
CDR3aa: ASSTGGAYNEQF

v_gene: TRBV18
len: 12
j_gene: TRBJ2-1
CDR3aa: ASSRGGSYNEQF

v_gene: TRBV9
len: 13
j_gene: TRBJ2-2
CDR3aa: ASSAPGRYTGELF

v_gene: TRBV28
len: 13
j_gene: TRBJ2-7
CDR3aa: ASSLIQGAGIGQY

v_gene: TRBV29-1
len: 14
j_gene: TRBJ2-6
CDR3aa: SVFATVGSGANVLT

v_gene: TRBV18
len: 12
j_gene: TRBJ2-5
CDR3aa: ASSPVTGRETQY